A single sample is the source of the 30 T cell receptor beta chains below, sequenced in a study of blood T cell repertoires in COVID-19. Measured with immunoSEQ multiplex PCR; TCRdb has only the in-frame clones, and not every one. The sample holds tens of thousands of clones, roughly 91% seen once. Input material: peripheral blood. Every receptor here comes from a man between 50 and 59 years old with COVID-19, enrolled during active disease.

Comments on this clone: It is unclear where the CDR3 begins or ends on the DNA, so no DNA is shown, and the CDR3 is as TCRdb lists it. The chain is built from TRBV19 and TRBJ2-1; the D segment call TRBD2 is taken from the table without a DNA check. Germline V lookup: CDR1 LNHDA, CDR2 SQIVND (reference sequence). The CDR3 numbers 16 amino acids, ends counted. CDR3 loop: CASSIQIFGPGGEQFF.

The J gene is TRBJ2-1, the V gene TRBV7-3, with 10 nucleotides matching TRBD1. Germline V gene data show CDR1 as SGHTA and CDR2 as FQGTGA. V trimming: 5 bases; J trimming: 4 bases; junction bases outside the gene matches: 5. The CDR3 covers 15 residues. The CDR3 bases are TGTGCCAGCAGCGCGACAGGGGGCGGGTACAATGAGCAGTTCTTC. Protein product: CASSATGGGYNEQFF.

The rearrangement uses TRBV7-9 and TRBJ1-5; D unclear. The CDR3 has 14 amino acids. Germline V gene sequence: CDR1 SEHNR, CDR2 FQNEAQ (reference sequence). V lost 5 bases and J lost 4, with 12 bases in between. The CDR3 bases are TGTGCCAGCAGCGTCTCCGGGTCAAATCAGCCCCAGCATTTT. This gives the protein CASSVSGSNQPQHF.

The chain employs TRBV7-2 and TRBJ2-2; TRBD2 aligns across 7 bases. CDR1 and CDR2 (germline): SGHTA, FQGNSA. The J segment lost 3 bases and the V segment lost 6 bases, leaving 16 bases of the junction unmatched. This CDR3 spans 18 amino acids. As DNA, the CDR3 is TGTGCCAGCAGAACGAGGGTTGGCGGGAGTTCCCACACCGGGGAGCTGTTTTTT. Residues: CASRTRVGGSSHTGELFF.

The J gene is TRBJ1-1, the V gene TRBV14; 8 positions match TRBD1. Germline V gives CDR1 SGHDN, CDR2 FVKESK. Germline trimming cut 4 bases from V and 4 bases from J; bases unmatched to any gene: 11. The CDR3 has 16 amino acids. The CDR3 nucleotides read TGTGCCAGCAGCCGCCATCCACAGGGGGGAGGCACTGAAGCTTTCTTT. Protein product: CASSRHPQGGGTEAFF.

The CDR3 sequence is CASSETGRTLRQETQYF. The CDR3 nucleotides are TGTGCCAGCAGTGAGACAGGGAGGACCCTCCGTCAAGAGACCCAGTACTTC. This chain uses TRBV25-1 with TRBJ2-5; D is perhaps TRBD1 (7 bases). The CDR3 is 17 residues long. Deletions cut 3 bases from V and 2 bases from J, with 19 bases between. CDR1 is MGHDK, CDR2 SYGVNS, per germline.

The chain is built from TRBV19 and TRBJ2-4; 16 nucleotides align to TRBD2. Per the germline V gene, CDR1 is LNHDA and CDR2 is SQIVND (reference sequence). Trimming cost V 3 bases and J 1 base; bases outside gene matches: 12. CDR3 size: 21 residues. The DNA of the CDR3 is TGTGCCAGTAGTATGGAGCCTCCCGGGACTAGCGGGAGGGCGGCCAAAAACATTCAGTACTTC. Encoded protein: CASSMEPPGTSGRAAKNIQYF. The variable domain in full, with the rest retrieved from reference TRBV19 and TRBJ2-4, is DGGITQSPKYLFRKEGQNVTLSCEQNLNHDAMYWYRQDPGQGLRLIYYSQIVNDFQKGDIAEGYSVSREKKESFPLTVTSAQKNPTAFYLCASSMEPPGTSGRAAKNIQYFGAGTRLSVL.

The chain couples TRBV4-3 to TRBJ2-7, with TRBD2 matching over 10 bases. Unmatched junction bases numbered 0, after V lost 1 base and J lost 3 bases. Germline values: CDR1 LGHNA, CDR2 YSLEER. The CDR3 length is 14 residues. CDR3 residues: CASSQGTSGYEQYF. For the CDR3, the DNA is TGCGCCAGCAGCCAAGGGACTAGCGGCTACGAGCAGTACTTC.

This chain joins TRBV5-5 and TRBJ1-2; tentative D call: TRBD1 (6 bases). CDR3 length equals 14 residues. V was shortened by 2 bases and J by 2 bases, with 10 bases between the two germline ends. CDR1 and CDR2 from the germline V gene are SGHKS and YYEKEE (reference sequence). The CDR3 is CASSLAGANYGYTF. As DNA, the CDR3 is TGTGCCAGCAGCTTAGCAGGGGCGAACTATGGCTACACCTTC.

The chain recombines TRBV7-8 with TRBJ1-2; 7 bases agree with TRBD1. The V gene end was trimmed by 3 bases and the J gene end by 2 bases; junction bases not matched to a gene: 9. CDR3 length equals 16 residues. Per the germline V gene, CDR1 is SGHVS and CDR2 is FQNEAQ. The CDR3 sequence is CASSFLPRQGNYGYTF. For the CDR3, the DNA is TGTGCCAGCAGCTTCCTTCCCCGACAGGGAAACTATGGCTACACCTTC.

This clone occurred once. This chain connects TRBV27 to TRBJ2-1, with TRBD2 identical over 9 bases. The CDR3 is 15 residues long. The J segment lost 8 bases and the V segment lost 5 bases, leaving 10 bases of the junction unmatched. From germline, CDR1 is MNHEY and CDR2 SMNVEV (reference sequence). This chain's CDR3 is CASSPTSGPSDEQFF. The DNA of the CDR3 is TGTGCCAGCAGTCCGACTAGCGGACCCTCGGATGAGCAGTTCTTC.

The gene calls are TRBV3-1 (or the pseudogene TRBV3-2) and TRBJ2-2; the D gene is possibly TRBD2 (5 bases). The V end lost 4 bases, the J end lost 5 bases, and 17 bases lay between the germline ends. In germline, CDR1 is LGHDT, CDR2 YNNKEL (reference sequence). The CDR3 is made up of 16 amino acids. CDR3 region: CASSRTRNPGTGELFF. The DNA for the CDR3 is TGTGCCAGCAGCCGTACTAGAAACCCGGGAACCGGGGAGCTGTTTTTT.

The chain carries TRBV9 and TRBJ1-1; D is possibly TRBD1 (5 bases). The CDR3 runs to 13 residues. V was shortened by 7 bases and J by 4 bases, with 14 bases between the two germline ends. Germline V gene data show CDR1 as SGDLS and CDR2 as YYNGEE. CDR3 sequence reads: CASGSRGGTEAFF. CDR3 coding DNA: TGTGCCAGCGGCAGTAGGGGAGGCACTGAAGCTTTCTTT.

The J gene is TRBJ2-1, the V gene TRBV6-5; 10 bases agree with TRBD2. The junction had 9 bases not matched to a gene; V was cut back by 8 bases and J by 5 bases. Germline V gene lookup returns CDR1 MNHEY and CDR2 SVGAGI. The CDR3 extends over 15 amino acids. The DNA of the CDR3 is TGTGCCAGCTCTCTAGCGGGAGACTTGAACAATGAGCAGTTCTTC. Amino acids: CASSLAGDLNNEQFF.

This clone was seen a single time. The rearrangement links TRBV7-9 to TRBJ1-2; unclear D gene. Trimming left V 5 bases short and J 5 bases short, with 21 bases between. This CDR3 contains 16 residues. The germline gives CDR1 SEHNR, CDR2 FQNEAQ (reference sequence). CDR3 nucleotides: TGTGCCAGCAGCGCGGTGACCGAACAAAACCTATATGGCTACACCTTC. It encodes CASSAVTEQNLYGYTF.

This chain joins TRBV4-1 and TRBJ2-2; D is possibly TRBD1 (6 bases). The V gene's germline CDR1 is MGHRA and CDR2 YSYEKL. The CDR3 is 15 amino acids. V was pared by 0 bases and J by 5 bases, with 10 bases between. In nucleotides, the CDR3 is TGCGCCAGCAGCCAAGATCAGGGGCGTACCGGGGAGCTGTTTTTT. Translated, it gives CASSQDQGRTGELFF.

V is TRBV5-1 and J is TRBJ2-7; D call uncertain. Germline V gene lookup returns CDR1 SGHRS and CDR2 YFSETQ. CDR3 length equals 11 residues. V was pared by 0 bases and J by 7 bases, with 5 bases between. CDR3 region: CASSLAGEQYF. In nucleotides, the CDR3 is TGCGCCAGCAGCTTGGCCGGTGAGCAGTACTTC. The variable domain in full, completed from reference TRBV5-1 and TRBJ2-7, reads KAGVTQTPRYLIKTRGQQVTLSCSPISGHRSVSWYQQTPGQGLQFLFEYFSETQRNKGNFPGRFSGRQFSNSRSEMNVSTLELGDSALYLCASSLAGEQYFGPGTRLTVT.

This clone appeared once. J is TRBJ2-3 and V is TRBV30, with D perhaps TRBD1 (6 bases). Trimming took 3 bases from V and 2 from J, leaving 12 bases between them. Per germline, CDR1 GTSNPN and CDR2 SVGIG (reference sequence). CDR3 length: 14 amino acids. CDR3 residues: CAWSAGTNTDTQYF. The CDR3 coding sequence is TGTGCCTGGAGCGCCGGGACAAACACAGATACGCAGTATTTT.

V is TRBV7-2 and J is TRBJ2-5, with TRBD1 as a possible D gene (6 bases). CDR1 and CDR2 from the germline V gene are SGHTA and FQGNSA. V shed 3 bases and J shed 1 base, with 24 bases lying between them. There are 19 residues in the CDR3. CDR3 sequence: CASSFPHLSTGLFQETQYF. For the CDR3, the DNA is TGTGCCAGCAGCTTCCCCCACTTATCGACAGGACTTTTCCAAGAGACCCAGTACTTC.

The chain carries TRBV5-4 and TRBJ2-5, with 7 nucleotides matching TRBD1. CDR1 is SGHNT, CDR2 YYREEE, per germline (reference sequence). Trimming removed 0 bases from V and 7 bases from J; junction bases left unmatched: 12. The CDR3 extends over 16 amino acids. The CDR3 sequence: CASSLEASGGRGTQYF. In nucleotides, the CDR3 is TGTGCCAGCAGCTTGGAGGCCTCAGGGGGTAGGGGGACCCAGTACTTC.

This chain connects TRBV4-1 to TRBJ2-3, with D tentatively TRBD2 (6 bases). Looked up from germline, CDR1 is MGHRA and CDR2 is YSYEKL. V was clipped by 4 bases and J by 0 bases, with 29 bases between them. The CDR3 loop spans 21 amino acids. The CDR3: CASSPFKVAVQPPASTDTQYF. The CDR3 region has the DNA TGCGCCAGCAGCCCATTCAAGGTAGCGGTTCAACCTCCCGCTAGCACAGATACGCAGTATTTT.

Worth noting for this clone: At one of its ends the junction is not consistent with the germline gene, which may arise from a read error. The chain couples TRBV7-9 to TRBJ2-7; 10 nucleotides align to TRBD1. Germline values: CDR1 SEHNR, CDR2 FQNEAQ (reference sequence). This CDR3 spans 14 amino acids. CDR3 in amino acids: CASSSSGTGASLNF. The CDR3 coding sequence is TGTGCCAGCAGCTCCTCCGGGACAGGGGCGTCGTTGAACTTC.

The CDR3 protein is CASSDGPGTEAFF. Written as DNA, the CDR3 is TGTGCCAGCAGTGACGGCCCGGGCACTGAAGCTTTCTTT. The V gene is TRBV6-1, the J gene TRBJ1-1, with D unresolved. In germline, CDR1 is MNHNS, CDR2 SASEGT. Trimming cost V 3 bases and J 4 bases, with 9 bases left between them. The CDR3 consists of 13 residues.

The V call is TRBV5-5, the J call TRBJ1-1; TRBD1 matches at 7 bases. Looked up from germline, CDR1 is SGHKS and CDR2 is YYEKEE (reference sequence). This CDR3 is 15 amino acids long. V was clipped by 3 bases and J by 1 base; unmatched bases: 6. The CDR3 is CASSSPGTANTEAFF. Written as DNA, the CDR3 is TGTGCCAGCAGCTCCCCCGGGACAGCGAACACTGAAGCTTTCTTT.

V usage is TRBV6-5 and J usage is TRBJ2-7; TRBD2 is a possible D gene (5 bases). CDR3 size: 13 residues. Germline V gene lookup returns CDR1 MNHEY and CDR2 SVGAGI. V was shortened by 9 bases and J by 3 bases, with 15 bases between the two germline ends. For the CDR3, the DNA is TGTGCCAGTCGAATGGATGCGGGCTACGAGCAGTACTTC. The encoded protein is CASRMDAGYEQYF.

The J gene is TRBJ2-5, the V gene TRBV11-3; tentative D call: TRBD1 (5 bases). In germline, CDR1 is SGHNT, CDR2 YENEEA. The CDR3 sequence is 15 residues long. Trimming shortened V by 1 base and J by 2 bases, and 11 bases separated the two germline ends. The CDR3 bases are TGTGCCAGCAGCTTAGGAACTCAGGGTCAAGAGACCCAGTACTTC. This gives the protein CASSLGTQGQETQYF. The variable domain in full, with the rest retrieved from reference TRBV11-3 and TRBJ2-5, is EAGVVQSPRYKIIEKKQPVAFWCNPISGHNTLYWYLQNLGQGPELLIRYENEEAVDDSQLPKDRFSAERLKGVDSTLKIQPAELGDSAVYLCASSLGTQGQETQYFGPGTRLLVL.

CDR3 DNA sequence: TGCAGTGCTAGTACAGGGGCCGGCTACACCTTC. This codes for CSASTGAGYTF. The rearrangement links TRBV20-1 to TRBJ1-2; 7 positions agree with TRBD1. Germline V gives CDR1 DFQATT, CDR2 SNEGSKA (reference sequence). The CDR3 runs to 11 residues. The trim removed 3 bases at V and 8 bases at J, leaving 3 bases unmatched.

The V gene is TRBV6-5, the J gene TRBJ2-5; 10 positions match TRBD1. CDR1 is MNHEY, CDR2 SVGAGI, per germline. V shed 6 bases and J 5 bases; nucleotides not matched to a gene: 3. The CDR3 runs to 13 residues. The CDR3: CASSLDRGETQYF. The CDR3 region has the DNA TGTGCCAGCAGCCTGGACAGGGGGGAGACCCAGTACTTC.

This chain connects TRBV10-3 to TRBJ2-1; 8 nucleotides line up with TRBD2. With V trimmed by 6 bases and J by 7 bases, 2 bases remained unmatched. Germline CDR1 is ENHRY and CDR2 is SYGVKD. The CDR3 loop spans 12 amino acids. In nucleotides, the CDR3 is TGTGCCATCAGGAGCGGGAGTAATGAGCAGTTCTTC. This translates into CAIRSGSNEQFF.

This rearrangement joins TRBV6-2 or TRBV6-3 to TRBJ1-5, with 7 bases lining up with TRBD1. Germline V lookup: CDR1 MNHEY, CDR2 SVGEGT. V was pared by 5 bases and J by 2 bases, with 0 bases of the junction left unmatched. The CDR3 length is 13 residues. The CDR3 DNA is TGTGCCAGCAGTGACAGGGGCAATCAGCCCCAGCATTTT. Translation: CASSDRGNQPQHF.